This is a list of T cell receptor beta chains from one sample in a study of T cell repertoires in cytomegalovirus infection. TCRdb re-analysed the reads in MiXCR, keeping a single row per CDR3 protein. The sample shows more than 35,000 distinct CDR3 sequences, around half of them seen only once. These receptors lack a known antigen. Sequencing was performed on CD8+ T cells from cultured PBMCs, taken from culture after CMV antigen stimulation. Receptors were obtained from a human donor in good health (CMV status not recorded). Some clones in this sample may be carry-over from other donors' samples. Each CDR3 is given with its conserved first and last residue. A D gene is named only where the DNA matches it firmly. Part of the rows lack a size; the others show once, few, many or a class for expanded clones.

D gene	V gene	clone size	CDR3 length	J gene	CDR3 DNA	CDR3 protein
-	TRBV7-2	few	11	TRBJ2-5	TGTGCCAGCAGGCTGGATGGGACCCAGTACTTC	CASRLDGTQYF
TRBD1	TRBV7-9	-	15	TRBJ1-2	TGTGCCAGCAGGCTAAGCGGGACAGGGGACTATGGCTACACCTTC	CASRLSGTGDYGYTF
TRBD1	TRBV6-6	-	15	TRBJ1-4	TGTGCCAGCAGGCTACAGACAGGGGGGAATGAAAAACTGTTTTTT	CASRLQTGGNEKLFF
-	TRBV27	-	14	TRBJ2-3	TGTGCCAGCACCGCGGTCCACCGCACAGATACGCAGTATTTT	CASTAVHRTDTQYF
TRBD1	TRBV5-4	-	13	TRBJ2-7	TGTGCCAGCAGTCAAGGGGGCCTCTACGAGCAGTACTTC	CASSQGGLYEQYF
TRBD1	TRBV7-8	-	16	TRBJ2-1	TGTGCCAGCAGCTTAGCGACAGGGGGCCTTTTCAATGAGCAGTTCTTC	CASSLATGGLFNEQFF
-	TRBV6-1	-	15	TRBJ2-1	TGTGCCAGCAGCCCCCGACACGACTCTTACAATGAGCAGTTCTTC	CASSPRHDSYNEQFF
-	TRBV27	-	13	TRBJ2-7	TGTGCCAGCAGTTTATCGGAGAGCTACGAGCAGTACTTC	CASSLSESYEQYF
TRBD2	TRBV12-3/TRBV12-4	few	17	TRBJ2-3	TGTGCCAGCAGCCTTAGCGGGGGGGCTTATAGCACAGATACGCAGTATTTT	CASSLSGGAYSTDTQYF
-	TRBV7-6	-	13	TRBJ2-7	TGTGCCAGCAGCTTAGTCGGACCTTACGAGCAGTACTTC	CASSLVGPYEQYF
-	TRBV5-1	few	16	TRBJ2-2	TGCGCCAGCAGCTTGGCGCAGGGGACGGGCACCGGGGAGCTGTTTTTT	CASSLAQGTGTGELFF
TRBD2	TRBV7-3	few	16	TRBJ2-1	TGTGCCAGCAGCCATCAGAGGGCGGGAGCTTACAATGAGCAGTTCTTC	CASSHQRAGAYNEQFF
-	TRBV20-1	-	14	TRBJ1-5	TGCAGTGCTAGAGATGCAGGGCTTGGTCAGCCCCAGCATTTT	CSARDAGLGQPQHF
-	TRBV19	-	16	TRBJ1-5	TGTGCCAGTAGTATAGGAGGGGAGATCAGCAATCAGCCCCAGCATTTT	CASSIGGEISNQPQHF
-	TRBV7-9	many	15	TRBJ2-7	TGTGCCAGCAGCTTAGAACAGGTCTTCTCCTACGAGCAGTACTTC	CASSLEQVFSYEQYF
TRBD2	TRBV5-4	-	14	TRBJ2-3	TGTGCCAGCAGCACCGGACTAGCGGGGGGTACGCAGTATTTT	CASSTGLAGGTQYF
TRBD2	TRBV4-1	few	15	TRBJ2-3	TGCGCCAGCAGCCAAGTAGCGGGGGGCACAGATACGCAGTATTTT	CASSQVAGGTDTQYF
-	TRBV11-1	-	17	TRBJ1-6	TGTGCCAGCAGCTTAGCTGTGATCCCGGGACCTAATTCACCCCTCCACTTT	CASSLAVIPGPNSPLHF
-	TRBV7-6	few	13	TRBJ1-1	TGTGCCAGCAGCTTAGCTGCGAACACTGAAGCTTTCTTT	CASSLAANTEAFF
-	TRBV20-1	few	12	TRBJ2-5	TGCAGTGCTAGCCGGGGGCTATGGGCCCAGTACTTC	CSASRGLWAQYF
TRBD2	TRBV7-6	many	19	TRBJ2-1	TGTGCCAGCAGCGCCCCGAAGGCTAGCGGGAGAGCGTCCTACAATGAGCAGTTCTTC	CASSAPKASGRASYNEQFF
TRBD2	TRBV28	many	14	TRBJ2-7	TGTGCCAGCAGTTTCGTAGCGGGAACCGACGAGCAGTACTTC	CASSFVAGTDEQYF
TRBD2	TRBV7-9	few	17	TRBJ2-1	TGTGCCAGCAGCCCCCCATTTGGCGGGAGGGCCGGGAATGAGCAGTTCTTC	CASSPPFGGRAGNEQFF
-	TRBV24-1	-	14	TRBJ2-2	TGTGCCACCAGTGCCGACTCGAACACCGGGGAGCTGTTTTTT	CATSADSNTGELFF
-	TRBV5-3	-	15	TRBJ2-1	TGTGCCAGCAGCTTGGTGGGAGAGGGCTACAATGAGCAGTTCTTC	CASSLVGEGYNEQFF
-	TRBV11-3	many	12	TRBJ2-1	TGTGCCAGCAGCGGATGGGACAATGAGCAGTTCTTC	CASSGWDNEQFF
-	TRBV14	few	15	TRBJ2-7	TGTGCCAGCAGCCCACCAACAGGTCTAATATACGAGCAGTACTTC	CASSPPTGLIYEQYF
TRBD2	TRBV10-3	few	21	TRBJ2-5	TGTGCCATCAGTGAGTCTGGAACAGGGGCCTGGCTAGCGGGAAGGGACAAGACCCAGTACTTC	CAISESGTGAWLAGRDKTQYF
-	TRBV4-1	-	15	TRBJ1-6	TGCGCCAGCAGCCAAGTAGCAGAGTATAATTCACCCCTCCACTTT	CASSQVAEYNSPLHF
TRBD2	TRBV29-1	-	13	TRBJ2-5	TGCAGCGGTCGTCGGGGGGTCCAAGAGACCCAGTACTTC	CSGRRGVQETQYF